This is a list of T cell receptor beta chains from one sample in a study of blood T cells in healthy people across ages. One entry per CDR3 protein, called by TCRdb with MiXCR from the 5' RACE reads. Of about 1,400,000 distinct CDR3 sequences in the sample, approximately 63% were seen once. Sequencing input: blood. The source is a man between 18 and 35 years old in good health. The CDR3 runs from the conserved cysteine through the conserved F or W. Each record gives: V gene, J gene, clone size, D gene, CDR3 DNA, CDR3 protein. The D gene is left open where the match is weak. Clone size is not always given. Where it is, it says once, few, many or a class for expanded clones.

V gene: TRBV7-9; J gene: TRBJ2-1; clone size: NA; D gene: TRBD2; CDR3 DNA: TGTGCCAGCAGCTTAGGGACGGGACTAGAGGTTGAGCAGTTCTTC; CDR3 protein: CASSLGTGLEVEQFF
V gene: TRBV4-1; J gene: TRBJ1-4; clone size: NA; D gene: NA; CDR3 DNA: TGCGCCAGCAGCCAAGTCTCGGCCCTTAATGAAAAACTGTTTTTT; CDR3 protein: CASSQVSALNEKLFF
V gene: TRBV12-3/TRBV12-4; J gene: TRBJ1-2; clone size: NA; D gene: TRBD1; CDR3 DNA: TGTGCCAGCAGTTTAACAGGGGATTTCTATGGCTACACCTTC; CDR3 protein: CASSLTGDFYGYTF
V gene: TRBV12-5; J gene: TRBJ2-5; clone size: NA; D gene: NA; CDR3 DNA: TGTGCTAGTGGTTTGGTTGGGACTTCGAAAGGGGAGACCCAGTACTTC; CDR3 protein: CASGLVGTSKGETQYF
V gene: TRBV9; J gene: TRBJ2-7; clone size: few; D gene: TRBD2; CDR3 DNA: TGTGCCAGCAGCTACTCAATAGCGGGAAGCTCCTACGAGCAGTACTTC; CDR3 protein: CASSYSIAGSSYEQYF
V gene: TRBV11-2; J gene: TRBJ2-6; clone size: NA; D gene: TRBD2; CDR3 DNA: TGTGCCAGCAGCACGGGGACTAGCGGGAGCCCTGGGGCCAACGTCCTGACTTTC; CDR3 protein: CASSTGTSGSPGANVLTF
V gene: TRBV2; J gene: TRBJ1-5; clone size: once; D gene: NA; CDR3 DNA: TGTGCCAGCAGAGCCGGGACGTTTACTAGCAATCAGCCCCAGCATTTT; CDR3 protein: CASRAGTFTSNQPQHF
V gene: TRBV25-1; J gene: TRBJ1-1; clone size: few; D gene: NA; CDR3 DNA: TGTGCCAGCAGTGTACATAAGAACACTGAAGCTTTCTTT; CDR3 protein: CASSVHKNTEAFF
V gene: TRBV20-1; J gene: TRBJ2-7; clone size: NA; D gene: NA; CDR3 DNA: TGCAGTGCCCCCCAGGCGGGTGAGCAGTACTTC; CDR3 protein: CSAPQAGEQYF
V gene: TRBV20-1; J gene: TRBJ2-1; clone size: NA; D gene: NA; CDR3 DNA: TGCAGTGCTATCAGGGTGGAATTATATAATGAGCAGTTCTTC; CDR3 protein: CSAIRVELYNEQFF
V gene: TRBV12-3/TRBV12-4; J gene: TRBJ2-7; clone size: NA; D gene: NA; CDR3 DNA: TGTGCCAGCAGTCCGACAGGAGACTCCTACGAGCAGTACTTC; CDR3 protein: CASSPTGDSYEQYF
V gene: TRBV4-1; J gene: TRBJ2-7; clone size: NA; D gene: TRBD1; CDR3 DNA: TGCGCCAGCAGCCAAGGGCCGGGGACAGGATTCAGGTACGAGCAGTACTTC; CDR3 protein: CASSQGPGTGFRYEQYF
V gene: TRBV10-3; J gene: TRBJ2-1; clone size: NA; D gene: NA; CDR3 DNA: TGTGCCATCATGGGGGGGGGCGGCCCTTCAAATGAGCAGTTCTTC; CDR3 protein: CAIMGGGGPSNEQFF
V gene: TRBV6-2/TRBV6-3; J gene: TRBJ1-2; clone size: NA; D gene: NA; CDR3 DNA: TGTGCCACCTTGTGGGGGACCGGCTACACCTTC; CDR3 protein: CATLWGTGYTF
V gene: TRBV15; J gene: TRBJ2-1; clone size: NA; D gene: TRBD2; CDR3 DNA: TGTGCCACCAGCAGAGATCGGTGGGAGGCAGTACTAGCGGGAGTGGCAAATGAGCAGTTCTTC; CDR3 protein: CATSRDRWEAVLAGVANEQFF
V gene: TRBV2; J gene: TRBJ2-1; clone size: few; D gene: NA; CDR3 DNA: TGTGCCAGCACCCGGACCTTAAATGAGCAGTTCTTC; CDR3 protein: CASTRTLNEQFF
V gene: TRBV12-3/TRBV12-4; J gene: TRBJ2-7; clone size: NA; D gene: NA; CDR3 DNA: TGTGCCAGCACTGGCGCGGCAGCTTCCCTGGGCGAGCAGTACTTC; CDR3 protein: CASTGAAASLGEQYF
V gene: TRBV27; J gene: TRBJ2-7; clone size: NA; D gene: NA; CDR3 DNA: TGTGCCAGCAGAACAGGGTGGGTCTACAATGAGCAGTACTTC; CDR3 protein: CASRTGWVYNEQYF
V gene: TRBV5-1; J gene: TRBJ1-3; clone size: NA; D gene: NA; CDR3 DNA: TGCGCCAGCAGCGTACACCAGACTGGAAACACCATATATTTT; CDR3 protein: CASSVHQTGNTIYF
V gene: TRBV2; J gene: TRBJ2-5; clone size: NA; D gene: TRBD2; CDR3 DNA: TGTGCCAGCAAGGCGGGAGGTACCTTATGGGAGCAGTACTTC; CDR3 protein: CASKAGGTLWEQYF
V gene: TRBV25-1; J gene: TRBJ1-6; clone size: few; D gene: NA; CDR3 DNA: TGTGCCAGCAGGCAGTATAATTCACCCCTCCACTTT; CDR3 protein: CASRQYNSPLHF
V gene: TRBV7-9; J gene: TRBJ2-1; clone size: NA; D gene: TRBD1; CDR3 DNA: TGTGCCAGCAGCGTTGGAGGGGCAGGGGGCAACGATGAGCAGTTCTTC; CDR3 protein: CASSVGGAGGNDEQFF
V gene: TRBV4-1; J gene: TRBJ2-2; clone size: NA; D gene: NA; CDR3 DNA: TGCGCCAGCAGTCGGGTAGAGGGATCCGGGGAGCTGTTTTTT; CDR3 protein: CASSRVEGSGELFF